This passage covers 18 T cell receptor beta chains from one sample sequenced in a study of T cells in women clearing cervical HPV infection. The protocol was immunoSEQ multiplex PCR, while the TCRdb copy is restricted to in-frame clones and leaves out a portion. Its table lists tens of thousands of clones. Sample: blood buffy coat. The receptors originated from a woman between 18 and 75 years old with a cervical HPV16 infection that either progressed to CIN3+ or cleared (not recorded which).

CDR3 sequence reads: CASSDDIRGSEQYF. CDR3 bases read: TGTGCCAGCAGTGATGATATTAGGGGAAGCGAG. V usage is TRBV2 and J usage is TRBJ2-7; a weak D match, TRBD1 (5 bases). Read coverage stops 3 residues before the CDR3 terminus; the germline J gene supplies the remainder. In germline, CDR1 is SNHLY, CDR2 FYNNEI. This CDR3 spans 14 amino acids. Deletions cut 3 bases from V and 6 bases from J, with 15 bases between.

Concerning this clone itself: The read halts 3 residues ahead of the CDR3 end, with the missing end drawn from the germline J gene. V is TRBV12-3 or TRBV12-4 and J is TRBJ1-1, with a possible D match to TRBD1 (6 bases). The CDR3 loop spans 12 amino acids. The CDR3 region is CASSPGTSVAFF. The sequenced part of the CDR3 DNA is TGTGCCAGCAGTCCCGGGACATCAGTA.

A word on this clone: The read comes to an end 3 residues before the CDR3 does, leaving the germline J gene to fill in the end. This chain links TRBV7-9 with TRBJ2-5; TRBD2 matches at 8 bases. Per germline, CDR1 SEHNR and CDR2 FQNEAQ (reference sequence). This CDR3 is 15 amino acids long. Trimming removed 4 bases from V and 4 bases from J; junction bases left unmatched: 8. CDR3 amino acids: CASSSILTSGETQYF. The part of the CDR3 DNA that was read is TGTGCCAGCAGCTCTATCCTCACTAGCGGAGAGACC.

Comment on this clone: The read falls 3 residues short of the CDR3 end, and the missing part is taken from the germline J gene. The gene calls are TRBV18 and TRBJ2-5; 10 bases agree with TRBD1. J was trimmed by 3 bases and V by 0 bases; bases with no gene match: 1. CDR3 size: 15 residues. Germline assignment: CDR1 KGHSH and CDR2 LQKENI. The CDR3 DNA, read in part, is TGTGCCAGCTCACCACCGGGACAGGGGAAAGAGACC. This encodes CASSPPGQGKET. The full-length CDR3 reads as CASSPPGQGKETQYF.

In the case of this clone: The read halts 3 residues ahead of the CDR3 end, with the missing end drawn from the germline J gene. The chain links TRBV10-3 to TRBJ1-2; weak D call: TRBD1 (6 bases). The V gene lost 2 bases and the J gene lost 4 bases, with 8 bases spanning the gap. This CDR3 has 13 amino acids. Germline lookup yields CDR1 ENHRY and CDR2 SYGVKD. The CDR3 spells CAISEGGAYGYTF. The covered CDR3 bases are TGTGCCATCAGTGAGGGGGGGGCCTATGGC.

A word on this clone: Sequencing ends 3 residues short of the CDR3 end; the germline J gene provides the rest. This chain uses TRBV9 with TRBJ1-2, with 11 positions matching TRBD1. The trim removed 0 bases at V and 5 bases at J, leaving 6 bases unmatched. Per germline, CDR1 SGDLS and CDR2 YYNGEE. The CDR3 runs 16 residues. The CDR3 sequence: CASSVGDRGAPYGYTF. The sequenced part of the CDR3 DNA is TGTGCCAGCAGCGTAGGGGACAGGGGGGCCCCTTATGGC.

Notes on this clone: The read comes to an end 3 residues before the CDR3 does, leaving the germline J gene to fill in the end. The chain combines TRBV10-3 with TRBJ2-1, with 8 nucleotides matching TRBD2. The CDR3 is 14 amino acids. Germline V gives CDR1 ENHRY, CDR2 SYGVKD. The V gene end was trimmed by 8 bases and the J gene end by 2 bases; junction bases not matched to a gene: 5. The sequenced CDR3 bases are TGTGCCATCCTCGCGGGGGGCACCTACAATGAG. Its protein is CAILAGGTYNE. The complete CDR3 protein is CAILAGGTYNEQFF.

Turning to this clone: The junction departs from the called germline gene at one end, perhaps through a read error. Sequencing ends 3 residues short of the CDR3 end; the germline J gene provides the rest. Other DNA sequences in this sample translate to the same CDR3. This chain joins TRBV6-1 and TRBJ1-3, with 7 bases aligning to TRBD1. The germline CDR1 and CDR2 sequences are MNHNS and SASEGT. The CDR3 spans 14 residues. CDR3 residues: CASSGTGEGNTIYF. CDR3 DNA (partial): TGTGCCAGCAGTGGAACAGGGGAAGGAAACACG.

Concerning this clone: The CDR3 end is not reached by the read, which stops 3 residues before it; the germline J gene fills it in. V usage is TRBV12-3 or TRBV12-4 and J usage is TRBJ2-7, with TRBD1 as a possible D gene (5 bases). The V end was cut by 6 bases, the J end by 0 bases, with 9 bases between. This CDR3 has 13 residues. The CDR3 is CASRDRNSYEQYF. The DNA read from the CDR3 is TGTGCCAGCAGAGACAGAAACTCCTACGAG.

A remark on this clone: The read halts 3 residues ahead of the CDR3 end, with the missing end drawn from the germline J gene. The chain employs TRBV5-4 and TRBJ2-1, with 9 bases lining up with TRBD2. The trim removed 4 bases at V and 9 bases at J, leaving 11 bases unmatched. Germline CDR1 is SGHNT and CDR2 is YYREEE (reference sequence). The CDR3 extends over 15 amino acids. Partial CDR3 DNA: TGTGCCAGCAGCCCACCGGGACTAGCCTCTTTTGAG. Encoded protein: CASSPPGLASFE. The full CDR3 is CASSPPGLASFEQFF.

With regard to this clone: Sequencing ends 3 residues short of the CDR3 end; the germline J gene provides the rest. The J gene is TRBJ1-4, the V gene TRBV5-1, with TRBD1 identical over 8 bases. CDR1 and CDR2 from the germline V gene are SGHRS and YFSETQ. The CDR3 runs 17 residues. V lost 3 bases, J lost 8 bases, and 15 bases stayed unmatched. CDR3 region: CASSSGASGGAGEKLFF. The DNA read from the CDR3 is TGCGCCAGCAGCTCGGGGGCCTCAGGGGGCGCCGGGGAAAAA. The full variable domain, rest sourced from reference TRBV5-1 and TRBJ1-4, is KAGVTQTPRYLIKTRGQQVTLSCSPISGHRSVSWYQQTPGQGLQFLFEYFSETQRNKGNFPGRFSGRQFSNSRSEMNVSTLELGDSALYLCASSSGASGGAGEKLFFGSGTQLSVL.

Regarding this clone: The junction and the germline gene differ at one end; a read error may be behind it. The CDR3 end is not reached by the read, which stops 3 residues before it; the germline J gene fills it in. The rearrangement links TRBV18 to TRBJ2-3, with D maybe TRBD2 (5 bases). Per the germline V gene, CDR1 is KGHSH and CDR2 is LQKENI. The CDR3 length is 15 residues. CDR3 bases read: TGTGCCAGCCCACCGAGGGCGACCCTGAGAGATACG. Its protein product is CASPPRATLRDT. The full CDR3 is CASPPRATLRDTQYF.

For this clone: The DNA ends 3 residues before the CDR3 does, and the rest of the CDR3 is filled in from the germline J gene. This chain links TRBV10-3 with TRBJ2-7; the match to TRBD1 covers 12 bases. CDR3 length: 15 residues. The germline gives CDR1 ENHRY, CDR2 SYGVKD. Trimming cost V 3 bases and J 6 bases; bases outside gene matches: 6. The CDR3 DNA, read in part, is TGTGCCATCAGTGATCCGGGACAGGGGGCGTTCGAG. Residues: CAISDPGQGAFE. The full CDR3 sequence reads CAISDPGQGAFEQYF.

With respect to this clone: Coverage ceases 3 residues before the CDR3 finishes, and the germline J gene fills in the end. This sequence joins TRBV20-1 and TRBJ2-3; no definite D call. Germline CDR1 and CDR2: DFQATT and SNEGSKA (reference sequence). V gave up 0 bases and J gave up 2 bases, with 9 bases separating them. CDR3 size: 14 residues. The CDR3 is CSARDLQPTDTQYF. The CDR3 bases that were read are TGCAGTGCTAGAGATTTACAGCCCACAGATACG.

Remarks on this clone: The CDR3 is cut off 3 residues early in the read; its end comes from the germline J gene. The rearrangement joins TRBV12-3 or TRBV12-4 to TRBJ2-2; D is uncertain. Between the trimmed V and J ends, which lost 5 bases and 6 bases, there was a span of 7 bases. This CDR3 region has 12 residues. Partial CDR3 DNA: TGTGCCAGCAGTCTATTCCCCGGGGAG. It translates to CASSLFPGE. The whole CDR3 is CASSLFPGELFF.

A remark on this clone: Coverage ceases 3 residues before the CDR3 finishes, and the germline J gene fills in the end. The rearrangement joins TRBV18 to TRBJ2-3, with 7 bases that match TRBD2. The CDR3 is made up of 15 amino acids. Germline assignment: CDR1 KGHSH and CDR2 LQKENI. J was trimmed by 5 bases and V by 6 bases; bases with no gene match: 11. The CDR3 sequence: CASSAPGGGGDTQYF. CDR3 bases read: TGTGCCAGCTCCGCGCCGGGCGGGGGTGGAGATACG.

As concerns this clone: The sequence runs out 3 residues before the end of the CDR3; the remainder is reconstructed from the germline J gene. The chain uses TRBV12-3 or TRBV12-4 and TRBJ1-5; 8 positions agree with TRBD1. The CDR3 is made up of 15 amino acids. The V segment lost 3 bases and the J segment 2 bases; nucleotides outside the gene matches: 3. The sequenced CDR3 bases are TGTGCCAGCAGTTTTCAGGGGGCAGGCAATCAGCCC. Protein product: CASSFQGAGNQP. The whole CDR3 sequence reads CASSFQGAGNQPQHF.

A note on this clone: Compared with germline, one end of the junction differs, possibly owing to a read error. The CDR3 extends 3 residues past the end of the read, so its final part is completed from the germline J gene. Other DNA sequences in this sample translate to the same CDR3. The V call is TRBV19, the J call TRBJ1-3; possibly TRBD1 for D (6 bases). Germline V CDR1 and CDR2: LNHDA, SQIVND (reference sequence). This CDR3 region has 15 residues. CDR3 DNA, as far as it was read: TGTGCCAGTAGTTTTGCGGCAGGGGTTGGAAACACA. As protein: CASSFAAGVGNT. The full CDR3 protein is CASSFAAGVGNTIYF.